The entry below describes one T cell receptor (beta chain). At one of its ends the junction is not consistent with the germline gene, which may arise from a read error. RNA transcripts yielded amplified TCR beta CDR3 regions. The HTBI primer set drove a first-round RT-PCR of the TCR CDR3. Using its own MiXCR run on the multiplex PCR reads, TCRdb lists one record per CDR3 protein. The table records about 200,000 distinct CDR3 sequences, about 17% of them present only once. This specimen comes from a study of T cells in Graves' hyperthyroidism and ophthalmopathy. Study context: Peripheral blood was collected at initial diagnosis, before any treatment.

Per germline, CDR1 SSHAT and CDR2 FNYEAQ (reference sequence). The CDR3 extends over 13 amino acids. Sequencing was performed on blood. The TCR comes from a woman between 45 and 60 years old with Graves' hyperthyroidism. The chain uses TRBV7-7 and TRBJ2-7; no reliable D call. The CDR3 is CASSLNPKDLQYF. CDR3 sequence (DNA): TGTGCTAGCAGCTTAAATCCCAAGGATCTGCAGTACTTC.